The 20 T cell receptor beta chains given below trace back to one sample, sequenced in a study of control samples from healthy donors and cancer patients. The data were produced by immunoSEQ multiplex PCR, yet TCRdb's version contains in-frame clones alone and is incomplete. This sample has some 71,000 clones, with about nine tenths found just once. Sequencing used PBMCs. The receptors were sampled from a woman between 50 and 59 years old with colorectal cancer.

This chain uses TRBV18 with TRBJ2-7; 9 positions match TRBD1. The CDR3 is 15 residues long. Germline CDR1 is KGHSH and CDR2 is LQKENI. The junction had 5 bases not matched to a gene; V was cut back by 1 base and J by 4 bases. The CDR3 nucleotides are TGTGCCAGCTCACCACGGGAACAGGGGGCTTACGAGCAGTACTTC. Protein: CASSPREQGAYEQYF. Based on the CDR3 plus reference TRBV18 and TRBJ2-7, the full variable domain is NAGVMQNPRHLVRRRGQEARLRCSPMKGHSHVYWYRQLPEEGLKFMVYLQKENIIDESGMPKERFSAEFPKEGPSILRIQQVVRGDSAAYFCASSPREQGAYEQYFGPGTRLTVT.

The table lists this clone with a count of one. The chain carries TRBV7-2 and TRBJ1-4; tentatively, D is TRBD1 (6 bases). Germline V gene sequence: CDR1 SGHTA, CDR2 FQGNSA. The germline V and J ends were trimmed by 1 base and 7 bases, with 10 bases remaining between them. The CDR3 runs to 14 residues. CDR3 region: CASSLDRVAEKLFF. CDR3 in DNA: TGTGCCAGCAGCTTAGACAGGGTTGCTGAAAAACTGTTTTTT.

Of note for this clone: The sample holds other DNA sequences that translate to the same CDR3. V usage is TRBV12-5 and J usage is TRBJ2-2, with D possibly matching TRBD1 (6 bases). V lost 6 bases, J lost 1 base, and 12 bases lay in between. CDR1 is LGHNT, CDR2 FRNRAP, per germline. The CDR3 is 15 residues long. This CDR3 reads CASGTGQQNTGELFF. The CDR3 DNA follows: TGTGCTAGTGGCACGGGACAACAGAACACCGGGGAGCTGTTTTTT. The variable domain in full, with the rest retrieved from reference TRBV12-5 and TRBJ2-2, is DARVTQTPRHKVTEMGQEVTMRCQPILGHNTVFWYRQTMMQGLELLAYFRNRAPLDDSGMPKDRFSAEMPDATLATLKIQPSEPRDSAVYFCASGTGQQNTGELFFGEGSRLTVL.

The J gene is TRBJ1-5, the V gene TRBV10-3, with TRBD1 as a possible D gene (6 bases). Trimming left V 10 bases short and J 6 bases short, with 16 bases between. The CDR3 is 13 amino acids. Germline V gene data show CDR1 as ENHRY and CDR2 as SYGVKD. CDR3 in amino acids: CATNEGDAQPQHF. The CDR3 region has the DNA TGTGCCACGAACGAGGGGGACGCTCAGCCCCAGCATTTT.

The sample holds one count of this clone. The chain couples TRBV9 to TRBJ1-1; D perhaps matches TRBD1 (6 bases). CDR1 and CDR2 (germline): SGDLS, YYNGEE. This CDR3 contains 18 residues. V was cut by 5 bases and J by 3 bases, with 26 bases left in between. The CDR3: CASRDLQGPHGVDTEAFF. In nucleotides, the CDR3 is TGTGCCAGCAGAGACCTACAGGGACCCCATGGGGTGGACACTGAAGCTTTCTTT.

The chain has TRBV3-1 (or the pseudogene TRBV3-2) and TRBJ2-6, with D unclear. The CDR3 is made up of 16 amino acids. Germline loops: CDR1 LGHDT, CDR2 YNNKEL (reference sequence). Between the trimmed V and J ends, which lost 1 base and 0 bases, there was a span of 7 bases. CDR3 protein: CASSQASGSGANVLTF. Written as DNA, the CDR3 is TGTGCCAGCAGCCAAGCCTCGGGCTCTGGGGCCAACGTCCTGACTTTC.

The CDR3 protein is CASSQGVAGGNTDTQYF. CDR3 sequence (DNA): TGTGCCAGCAGCCAAGGGGTGGCGGGAGGGAACACAGATACGCAGTATTTT. The chain joins TRBV3-1 (or the pseudogene TRBV3-2) to TRBJ2-3; TRBD2 aligns across 9 bases. The CDR3 extends over 17 amino acids. Trimming removed 1 base from V and 2 bases from J; junction bases left unmatched: 7. The germline V gene has CDR1 LGHDT and CDR2 YNNKEL (reference sequence).

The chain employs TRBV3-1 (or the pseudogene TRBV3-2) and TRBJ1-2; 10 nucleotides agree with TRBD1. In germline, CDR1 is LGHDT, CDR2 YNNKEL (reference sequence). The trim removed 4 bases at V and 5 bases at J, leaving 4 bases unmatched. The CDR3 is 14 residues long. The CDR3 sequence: CASSPGTGVYGYTF. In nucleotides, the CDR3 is TGTGCCAGCAGCCCCGGGACAGGGGTTTATGGCTACACCTTC.

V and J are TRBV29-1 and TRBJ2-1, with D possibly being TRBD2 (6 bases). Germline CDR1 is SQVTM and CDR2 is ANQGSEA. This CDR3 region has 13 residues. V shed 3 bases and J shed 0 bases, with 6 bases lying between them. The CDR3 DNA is TGCAGCGTTGAGCGGGGCTCCTACAATGAGCAGTTCTTC. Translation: CSVERGSYNEQFF.

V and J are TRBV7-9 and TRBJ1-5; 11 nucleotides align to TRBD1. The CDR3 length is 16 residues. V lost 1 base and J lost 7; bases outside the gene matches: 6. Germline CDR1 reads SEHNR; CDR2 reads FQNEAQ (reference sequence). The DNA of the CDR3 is TGTGCCAGCAGCTTAGGGACAGGGGGCTTTCGGCAGCCCCAGCATTTT. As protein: CASSLGTGGFRQPQHF.

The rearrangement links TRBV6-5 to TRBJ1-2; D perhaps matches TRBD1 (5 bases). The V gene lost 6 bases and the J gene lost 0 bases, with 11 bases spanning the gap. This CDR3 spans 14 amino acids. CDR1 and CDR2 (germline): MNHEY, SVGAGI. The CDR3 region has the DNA TGTGCCAGCAGGTCGGGACGGACTAACTATGGCTACACCTTC. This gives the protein CASRSGRTNYGYTF.

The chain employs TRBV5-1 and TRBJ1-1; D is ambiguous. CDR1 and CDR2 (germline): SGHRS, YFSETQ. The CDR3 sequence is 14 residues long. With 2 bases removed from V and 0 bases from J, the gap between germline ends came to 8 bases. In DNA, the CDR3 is TGCGCCAGCAGCTTTAGCTCCTTGAACACTGAAGCTTTCTTT. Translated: CASSFSSLNTEAFF.

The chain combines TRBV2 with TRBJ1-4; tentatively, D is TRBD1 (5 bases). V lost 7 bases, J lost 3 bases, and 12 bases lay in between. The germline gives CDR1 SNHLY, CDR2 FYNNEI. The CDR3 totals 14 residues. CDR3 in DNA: TGTGCCAGCATTCGGACACAGGCTAATGAAAAACTGTTTTTT. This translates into CASIRTQANEKLFF.

The CDR3 sequence: CATSDSASAGLYTF. The CDR3 DNA reads as TGTGCCACCAGTGATTCGGCGTCGGCGGGTCTCTACACCTTC. The chain recombines TRBV24-1 with TRBJ1-2, with D unclear. Germline V gene sequence: CDR1 KGHDR, CDR2 SFDVKD. V dropped 2 bases and J dropped 10 bases, with 16 bases sitting between them. CDR3 length equals 14 residues.

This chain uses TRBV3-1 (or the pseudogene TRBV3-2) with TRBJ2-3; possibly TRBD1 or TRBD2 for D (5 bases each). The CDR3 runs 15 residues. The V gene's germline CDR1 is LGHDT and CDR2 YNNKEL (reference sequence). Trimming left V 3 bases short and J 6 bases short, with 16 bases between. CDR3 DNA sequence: TGTGCCAGCAGCCACAACCGGGACCAACTCGATACGCAGTATTTT. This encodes CASSHNRDQLDTQYF.

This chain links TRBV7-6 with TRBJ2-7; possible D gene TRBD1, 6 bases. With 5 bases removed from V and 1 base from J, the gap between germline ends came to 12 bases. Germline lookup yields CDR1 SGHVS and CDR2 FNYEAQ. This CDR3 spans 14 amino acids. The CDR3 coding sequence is TGTGCCAGCAGCAAAATACAGGGTTCCTACGAGCAGTACTTC. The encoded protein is CASSKIQGSYEQYF.

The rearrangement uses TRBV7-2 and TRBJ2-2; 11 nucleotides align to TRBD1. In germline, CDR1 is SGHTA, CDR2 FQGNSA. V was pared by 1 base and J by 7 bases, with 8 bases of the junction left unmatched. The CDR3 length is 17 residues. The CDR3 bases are TGTGCCAGCAGCTTAGTTTTGCAGGGACAGGGGGACGGGGAGCTGTTTTTT. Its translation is CASSLVLQGQGDGELFF.

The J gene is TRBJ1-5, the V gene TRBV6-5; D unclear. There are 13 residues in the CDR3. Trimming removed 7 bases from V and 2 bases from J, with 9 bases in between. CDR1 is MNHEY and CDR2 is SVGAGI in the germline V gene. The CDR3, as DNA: TGTGCCAGCAATTGGTCTGGCAATCAGCCCCAGCATTTT. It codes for CASNWSGNQPQHF.

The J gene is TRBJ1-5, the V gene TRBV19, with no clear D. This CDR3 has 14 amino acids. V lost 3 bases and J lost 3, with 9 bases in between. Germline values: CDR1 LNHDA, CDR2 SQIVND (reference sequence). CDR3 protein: CASSIVQNNQPQHF. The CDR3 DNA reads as TGTGCCAGTAGTATTGTACAGAACAATCAGCCCCAGCATTTT.

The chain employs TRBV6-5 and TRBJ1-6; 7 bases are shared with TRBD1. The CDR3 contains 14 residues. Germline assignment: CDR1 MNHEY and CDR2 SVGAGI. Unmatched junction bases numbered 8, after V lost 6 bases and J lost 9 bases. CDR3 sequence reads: CASSTGDVGSPLHF. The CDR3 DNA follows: TGTGCCAGCAGCACAGGGGATGTGGGTTCACCCCTCCACTTT.